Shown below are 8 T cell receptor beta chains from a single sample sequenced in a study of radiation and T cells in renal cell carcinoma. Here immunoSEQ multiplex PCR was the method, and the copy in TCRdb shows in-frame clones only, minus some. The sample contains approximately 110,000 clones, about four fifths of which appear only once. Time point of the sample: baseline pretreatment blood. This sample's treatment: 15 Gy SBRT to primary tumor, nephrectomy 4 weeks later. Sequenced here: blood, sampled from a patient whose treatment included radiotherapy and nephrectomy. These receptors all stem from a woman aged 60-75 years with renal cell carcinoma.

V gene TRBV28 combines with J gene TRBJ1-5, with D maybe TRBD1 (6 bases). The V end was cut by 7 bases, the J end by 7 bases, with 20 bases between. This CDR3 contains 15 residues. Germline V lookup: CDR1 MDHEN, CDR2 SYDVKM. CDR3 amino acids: CASTSLARDNQPQHF. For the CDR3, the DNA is TGTGCCAGCACTTCACTGGCCCGGGACAACCAGCCCCAGCATTTT.

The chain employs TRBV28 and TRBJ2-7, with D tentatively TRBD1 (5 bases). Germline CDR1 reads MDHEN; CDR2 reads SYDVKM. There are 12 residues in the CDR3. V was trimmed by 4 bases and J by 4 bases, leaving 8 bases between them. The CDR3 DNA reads TGTGCCAGCAGTTCCACAGGATACGAGCAGTACTTC. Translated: CASSSTGYEQYF.

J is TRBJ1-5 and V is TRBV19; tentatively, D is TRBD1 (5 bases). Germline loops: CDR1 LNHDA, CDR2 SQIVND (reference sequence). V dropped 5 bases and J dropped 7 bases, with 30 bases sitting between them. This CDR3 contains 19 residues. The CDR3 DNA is TGTGCCAGTAGTCTGCGGACAAACAGTTTGGGCGGGGTTGGACAGCCCCAGCATTTT. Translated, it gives CASSLRTNSLGGVGQPQHF.

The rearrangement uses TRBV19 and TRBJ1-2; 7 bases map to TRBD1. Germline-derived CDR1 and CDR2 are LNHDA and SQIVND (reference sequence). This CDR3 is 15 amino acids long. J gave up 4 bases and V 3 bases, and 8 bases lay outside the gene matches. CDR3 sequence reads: CASSINTGTVYGYTF. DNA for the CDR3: TGTGCCAGTAGTATTAATACCGGGACAGTCTATGGCTACACCTTC.

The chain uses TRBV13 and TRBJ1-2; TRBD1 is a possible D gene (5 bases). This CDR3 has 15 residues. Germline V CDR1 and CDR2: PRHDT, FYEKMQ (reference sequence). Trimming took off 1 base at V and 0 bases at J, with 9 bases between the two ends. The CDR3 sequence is CASSLATVANYGYTF. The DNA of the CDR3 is TGTGCCAGCAGCTTAGCGACAGTAGCTAACTATGGCTACACCTTC.

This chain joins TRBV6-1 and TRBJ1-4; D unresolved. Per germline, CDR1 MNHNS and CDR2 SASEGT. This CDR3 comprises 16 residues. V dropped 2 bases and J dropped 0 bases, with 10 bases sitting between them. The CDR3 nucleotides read TGTGCCAGCAGTGAATACTTTTCCGCAACTAATGAAAAACTGTTTTTT. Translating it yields CASSEYFSATNEKLFF.

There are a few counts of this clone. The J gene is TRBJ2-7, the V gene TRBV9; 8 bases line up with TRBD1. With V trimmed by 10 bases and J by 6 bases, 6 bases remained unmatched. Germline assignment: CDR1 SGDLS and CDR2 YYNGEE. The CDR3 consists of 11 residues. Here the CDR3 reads CAAGQGFEQYF. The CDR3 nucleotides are TGTGCCGCCGGACAGGGTTTCGAGCAGTACTTC.

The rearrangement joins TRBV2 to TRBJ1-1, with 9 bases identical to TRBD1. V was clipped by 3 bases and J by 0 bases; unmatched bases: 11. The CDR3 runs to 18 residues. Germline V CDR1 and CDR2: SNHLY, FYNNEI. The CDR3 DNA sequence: TGTGCCAGCAGTGATACGAGACAGGGGGAGACCATGAACACTGAAGCTTTCTTT. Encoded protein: CASSDTRQGETMNTEAFF.